This T cell receptor beta chain came from a study of blood T cell repertoires in COVID-19. Study-level background: Italy, Spain and the United States were the sources of the convalescent and acute COVID-19 samples.

Germline loops: CDR1 DFQATT, CDR2 SNEGSKA (reference sequence). This CDR3 is built from 11 residues. Trimming took 1 base from V and 10 from J, leaving 8 bases between them. Seattle enrolled patients during active infection and tracked them longitudinally. Authors' methods: Nucleated cell number was recorded as an estimate derived from reference gene primer amplification. Sequenced by immunoSEQ multiplex PCR; TCRdb stores in-frame clones only, minus some. Clone size and the V and J calls come from that table; the DNA yielded D and trimming. This table has 200,000 to 300,000 clones, roughly 88% appearing once.

Sequencing used peripheral blood. This sequence originates from a woman aged 30 to 39 with COVID-19, enrolled during active disease. This chain joins TRBV20-1 and TRBJ2-1; D gene unclear. CDR3 sequence: CSARAGGEQFF. The CDR3 region has the DNA TGCAGTGCTAGAGCAGGTGGGGAGCAGTTCTTC.